A selection of T cell receptor beta chains follows, all from one sample in a study of PD-L1 blockade in urothelial cancer. Sequenced by immunoSEQ multiplex PCR; TCRdb stores in-frame clones only, minus some. The table has more than 75,000 clones, around 83% seen once. Sequenced here: PBMCs, sampled around atezolizumab (anti-PD-L1) treatment. These receptors were obtained from a man between 60 and 70 years old with urothelial cancer. Both conserved end residues are part of each CDR3. The D gene is left open where the match is weak. A row's size may be missing; if present it is once, few, many or a size class.

D gene,clone size,V gene,J gene,CDR3 protein,CDR3 DNA
TRBD1,-,TRBV7-9,TRBJ1-1,CASSFRGLSTEAFF,TGTGCCAGCAGCTTCAGGGGGCTGAGCACTGAAGCTTTCTTT
TRBD1,once,TRBV19,TRBJ2-7,CASSWTGSYEQYF,TGTGCCAGTAGTTGGACAGGTTCCTACGAGCAGTACTTC
-,once,TRBV7-9,TRBJ1-2,CASSLLGREGGYTF,TGTGCCAGCAGCTTACTTGGCAGGGAAGGTGGCTACACCTTC
TRBD1,once,TRBV2,TRBJ1-4,CASRDGTGQNEKLFF,TGTGCCAGCAGGGATGGGACAGGGCAAAATGAAAAACTGTTTTTT
TRBD1,-,TRBV5-4,TRBJ1-1,CASSAMNRGTEAFF,TGTGCCAGCAGCGCGATGAACAGGGGAACTGAAGCTTTCTTT
-,-,TRBV11-2,TRBJ2-7,CASSLGTSSSYEQYF,TGTGCCAGCAGCTTGGGGACTTCCAGCTCCTACGAGCAGTACTTC
TRBD2,-,TRBV7-2,TRBJ2-5,CASSPGLAGASETQYF,TGTGCCAGCAGCCCAGGACTAGCGGGAGCCTCAGAGACCCAGTACTTC
TRBD1,once,TRBV10-3,TRBJ1-2,CAISEGGPYGYTF,TGTGCCATCAGTGAAGGGGGCCCCTATGGCTACACCTTC
-,few,TRBV19,TRBJ2-6,CASSIVSGPGANVLTF,TGTGCCAGTAGTATAGTATCAGGGCCCGGGGCCAACGTCCTGACTTTC
-,once,TRBV5-1,TRBJ1-1,CASASLGGGGTEAFF,TGCGCCAGCGCCTCCCTCGGGGGGGGCGGCACTGAAGCTTTCTTT
TRBD1,-,TRBV11-2,TRBJ2-2,CASRYGRRGTGLAGELFF,TGTGCCAGCAGATACGGTAGAAGGGGGACAGGGTTAGCCGGGGAGCTGTTTTTT
TRBD2,-,TRBV2,TRBJ2-1,CASSDSLAGAGEQFF,TGTGCCAGCAGTGATTCCCTAGCGGGAGCCGGTGAGCAGTTCTTC
-,-,TRBV9,TRBJ2-1,CASSVVDGIFANEQFF,TGTGCCAGCAGCGTAGTGGACGGGATCTTTGCAAATGAGCAGTTCTTC
-,few,TRBV7-2,TRBJ1-3,CASSFLGASGNTIYF,TGTGCCAGCAGCTTTTTGGGGGCTTCTGGAAACACCATATATTTT
TRBD2,-,TRBV6-1,TRBJ2-1,CASKGTSGSNEQFF,TGTGCCAGCAAGGGGACTAGCGGGAGCAATGAGCAGTTCTTC
-,once,TRBV23-1,TRBJ1-5,CASSPSGVNQPQHF,TGCGCCAGCAGTCCGTCAGGGGTAAATCAGCCCCAGCATTTT
-,-,TRBV30,TRBJ2-5,CAWSRSTLQETQYF,TGTGCCTGGAGTAGGAGCACACTACAAGAGACCCAGTACTTC
TRBD2,once,TRBV19,TRBJ2-2,CASSSGGLGTGELFF,TGTGCCAGTAGTAGCGGGGGGCTTGGCACCGGGGAGCTGTTTTTT
-,-,TRBV11-1,TRBJ2-3,CASSPTSPDTQYF,TGTGCCAGCAGCCCGACTAGTCCAGATACGCAGTATTTT
-,-,TRBV5-5,TRBJ2-5,CASVYETEGTQYF,TGTGCCAGCGTGTACGAAACAGAGGGGACCCAGTACTTC
-,few,TRBV4-1,TRBJ2-7,CASSQVWAGRSYEQYF,TGCGCCAGCAGCCAAGTTTGGGCAGGGCGGTCCTACGAGCAGTACTTC
TRBD2,-,TRBV5-6,TRBJ2-5,CASSPLGAGVGQETQYF,TGTGCCAGCAGTCCTTTAGGAGCGGGAGTAGGGCAAGAGACCCAGTACTTC
-,-,TRBV4-1,TRBJ1-5,CASSQELVTYSNQPQHF,TGCGCCAGCAGCCAAGAATTAGTAACGTATAGCAATCAGCCCCAGCATTTT